The table lists the clone carrying this TCR beta chain with many counts. No antigen is known for it. Genomic DNA, serving as template, underwent TCR beta VDJ and CDR3 profiling. From the reads, TCRdb called clonotypes with MiXCR, one entry per CDR3 protein. The sample has around 430,000 distinct CDR3 sequences, more than 25% seen once. The length of the CDR3 is 15 residues. Trimming cost V 0 bases and J 1 base, with 9 bases left between them. Germline V gene lookup returns CDR1 LGHNA and CDR2 YSLEER. These data originate in a study of CD8+CD57+ T cells in acquired aplastic anemia. About the study: Sorted cells (CD4+ and CD8+) yielded DNA amounts that averaged approximately 3 ug.

Before being chosen for sequencing, patients had shown CD8+CD57+ cell expansion by flow cytometry. Severe acquired aplastic anemia was the diagnosis recorded for all patients. Blood came from patients not yet given any therapy. Notes on the study in general: Some 31 shared CD8+ CDR3s appeared highly expressed within patients' immunodominant clones.

This chain connects TRBV4-3 to TRBJ1-2, with D possibly matching TRBD1 (5 bases). Sequencing used sorted CD4+, CD8+, or CD8+CD57+ T cells (not recorded which) from PBMCs. This TCR was recovered from a human donor with aplastic anemia. CDR3 in amino acids: CASSQDRTRNYGYTF. DNA of the CDR3: TGCGCCAGCAGCCAAGATAGGACACGTAACTATGGCTACACCTTC.